One sample yielded the 26 T cell receptor beta chains listed below, sequenced in a study of blood T cell repertoires in COVID-19. The data were produced by immunoSEQ multiplex PCR, yet TCRdb's version contains in-frame clones alone and is incomplete. This sample has about 220,000 clones; approximately 84% occur once, and the top ten carry 15%. Sequenced material: PBMCs or T cells enriched from blood (not recorded which). The receptors come from a man aged 35 to 55 who had recovered from COVID-19.

The chain employs TRBV6-2 or TRBV6-3 and TRBJ2-5, with a tentative D call TRBD2 (5 bases). Between the trimmed V and J ends, which lost 2 bases and 2 bases, there was a span of 12 bases. The CDR3 spans 15 residues. CDR1 and CDR2 (germline): MNHEY, SVGEGT. The CDR3 sequence: CASSYTFRTQETQYF. The CDR3 region has the DNA TGTGCCAGCAGTTACACCTTCCGGACTCAAGAGACCCAGTACTTC.

This chain links TRBV28 with TRBJ1-3; no clear D gene. Trimming removed 6 bases from V and 0 bases from J, with 12 bases in between. Germline CDR1 reads MDHEN; CDR2 reads SYDVKM. CDR3 size: 15 residues. CDR3: CASSPVGRSGNTIYF. Written as DNA, the CDR3 is TGTGCCAGCAGCCCAGTTGGGCGCTCTGGAAACACCATATATTTT.

The chain carries TRBV6-5 and TRBJ1-5; D perhaps matches TRBD1 (5 bases). In germline, CDR1 is MNHEY, CDR2 SVGAGI. This CDR3 has 14 amino acids. The CDR3 here is CPLNRRGGNQPQHF. In DNA form, the CDR3 reads TGTCCCTTGAACCGGAGGGGAGGAAATCAGCCCCAGCATTTT.

This clone was observed a handful of times. V and J are TRBV28 and TRBJ2-7; D is perhaps TRBD2 (5 bases). Trimming left V 5 bases short and J 2 bases short, with 16 bases between. From germline, CDR1 is MDHEN and CDR2 SYDVKM. The CDR3 contains 15 residues. The CDR3 region is CASSRPRGWAYEQYF. In DNA form, the CDR3 reads TGTGCCAGCAGTCGTCCCCGGGGATGGGCCTACGAGCAGTACTTC.

There are a few counts of this clone. The chain has TRBV5-1 and TRBJ2-5; D perhaps matches TRBD2 (6 bases). The V gene lost 5 bases and the J gene lost 5 bases, with 13 bases spanning the gap. The germline CDR1 and CDR2 sequences are SGHRS and YFSETQ. The CDR3 is 13 amino acids. CDR3 nucleotides: TGCGCCAGCAGTACGGGAGAGGTGGAGACCCAGTACTTC. The encoded protein is CASSTGEVETQYF.

The chain uses TRBV3-1 (or the pseudogene TRBV3-2) and TRBJ2-5; 11 nucleotides match TRBD2. V lost 1 base and J lost 2; bases outside the gene matches: 9. The CDR3 runs 18 residues. Germline V CDR1 and CDR2: LGHDT, YNNKEL (reference sequence). The CDR3 DNA is TGTGCCAGCAGCCAAGTTCTTAGCGGGGGGGCCTATCAAGAGACCCAGTACTTC. Translating gives CASSQVLSGGAYQETQYF.

The rearrangement uses TRBV5-1 and TRBJ1-1; D might be TRBD1 (5 bases). Per germline, CDR1 SGHRS and CDR2 YFSETQ. Between the trimmed V and J ends, which lost 0 bases and 1 base, there was a span of 16 bases. The CDR3 length is 17 residues. CDR3 in amino acids: CASSLARGREANTEAFF. The CDR3 nucleotides read TGCGCCAGCAGCTTGGCCCGGGGGAGAGAGGCGAACACTGAAGCTTTCTTT.

The CDR3 DNA reads TGTGCCAGCAGCATCCGCGGCTCCTACGAGCAGTACTTC. This encodes CASSIRGSYEQYF. This chain connects TRBV6-6 to TRBJ2-7, with unresolved D. V was pared by 6 bases and J by 0 bases, with 9 bases between. The CDR3 is 13 amino acids. Germline V gene lookup returns CDR1 MNHNY and CDR2 SVGAGI (reference sequence).

The rearrangement joins TRBV4-3 to TRBJ1-2, with D uncertain. V lost 0 bases to trimming and J lost 9 bases, with 20 bases between them. From germline, CDR1 is LGHNA and CDR2 YSLEER. The CDR3 extends over 16 amino acids. The DNA of the CDR3 is TGCGCCAGCAGCCAAGAGGCCCTCAGGTCCTTTGATAGCTACACCTTC. Amino acids: CASSQEALRSFDSYTF.

The chain combines TRBV7-2 with TRBJ2-5; 14 bases match TRBD2. The CDR3 extends over 17 amino acids. The ends lost 3 bases at V and 5 bases at J; junction bases unmatched: 8. Germline lookup yields CDR1 SGHTA and CDR2 FQGNSA. CDR3 nucleotide sequence: TGTGCCAGCAGCTTCGGACTAGCGGGGGGACTTTCGGAGACCCAGTACTTC. Translating it yields CASSFGLAGGLSETQYF.

This rearrangement joins TRBV9 to TRBJ2-1; no clear D. Germline V gene lookup returns CDR1 SGDLS and CDR2 YYNGEE. The CDR3 totals 13 residues. V shed 0 bases and J shed 6 bases, with 7 bases lying between them. Written as DNA, the CDR3 is TGTGCCAGCAGCGTAGGAACGGTCAATGAGCAGTTCTTC. It is translated as CASSVGTVNEQFF.

This clone was seen at least ten times. The genes are TRBV5-4 and TRBJ2-7; TRBD2 matches 7 bases. Germline CDR1 and CDR2: SGHNT and YYREEE (reference sequence). This CDR3 is 15 amino acids long. V gave up 0 bases and J gave up 0 bases; unmatched junction bases: 3. The CDR3, as DNA: TGTGCCAGCAGCTTGGTAGGGGACTACTCCTACGAGCAGTACTTC. Amino acid sequence: CASSLVGDYSYEQYF.

This clone was picked up one time. The CDR3 spells CASSQESERSYNSPLHF. The CDR3 coding sequence is TGCGCCAGCAGCCAAGAGTCCGAGAGGTCCTATAATTCACCCCTCCACTTT. V is TRBV4-3 and J is TRBJ1-6; D is undetermined. The germline V gene encodes CDR1 LGHNA and CDR2 YSLEER. Deletions cut 0 bases from V and 1 base from J, with 10 bases between. This CDR3 spans 17 amino acids.

This clone was seen a single time. The chain uses TRBV19 and TRBJ1-1; 8 nucleotides agree with TRBD1. V shed 3 bases, J shed 0 bases, and the junction held 9 bases outside the gene matches. Germline V gene data show CDR1 as LNHDA and CDR2 as SQIVND (reference sequence). CDR3 length: 17 amino acids. Here the CDR3 DNA reads TGTGCCAGTAGTATCTCGACAGGGGCGATTTTGAACACTGAAGCTTTCTTT. Translated: CASSISTGAILNTEAFF.

This chain links TRBV2 with TRBJ2-5; 9 bases fit TRBD1. V shed 8 bases, J shed 5 bases, and the junction held 9 bases outside the gene matches. CDR1 SNHLY and CDR2 FYNNEI come from the germline V gene. CDR3 length: 14 amino acids. The CDR3 sequence: CASRTGGAWETQYF. The DNA for the CDR3 is TGTGCCAGCCGAACAGGGGGCGCTTGGGAGACCCAGTACTTC.

This chain links TRBV27 with TRBJ2-7; TRBD2 matches at 9 bases. Looked up from germline, CDR1 is MNHEY and CDR2 is SMNVEV (reference sequence). CDR3 length equals 17 residues. J gave up 3 bases and V 1 base, and 10 bases lay outside the gene matches. The CDR3 sequence is CASSLYVTSGEVYEQYF. CDR3 in DNA: TGTGCCAGCAGTTTATACGTGACTAGCGGAGAGGTCTACGAGCAGTACTTC.

In the case of this clone: The sample holds other DNA sequences that translate to the same CDR3. V is TRBV5-1 and J is TRBJ2-3, with D unclear. CDR3 length: 14 amino acids. V was clipped by 0 bases and J by 2 bases, with 7 bases between them. Germline loops: CDR1 SGHRS, CDR2 YFSETQ. Written as DNA, the CDR3 is TGCGCCAGCAGCTTGGGACTGAACACAGATACGCAGTATTTT. Protein sequence: CASSLGLNTDTQYF.

This clone came up a few times. Other DNA sequences in this specimen translate into the identical CDR3. This chain connects TRBV5-1 to TRBJ1-6, with D uncertain. V lost 0 bases, J lost 7 bases, and 11 bases lay in between. The CDR3 is 15 residues long. The germline gives CDR1 SGHRS, CDR2 YFSETQ. CDR3 DNA sequence: TGCGCCAGCAGCTTGGGAGGGCAAGGGAATTCACCCCTCCACTTT. This encodes CASSLGGQGNSPLHF.

The genes are TRBV7-3 and TRBJ2-1, with TRBD2 identical over 9 bases. The CDR3 extends over 16 amino acids. The V gene end was trimmed by 5 bases and the J gene end by 4 bases; junction bases not matched to a gene: 9. Looked up from germline, CDR1 is SGHTA and CDR2 is FQGTGA. The CDR3 DNA reads TGTGCCAGCAGCCCCTCGTCTAGCGGGGATTACAATGAGCAGTTCTTC. Its translation is CASSPSSSGDYNEQFF. The complete variable domain, with remaining parts taken from reference TRBV7-3 and TRBJ2-1, reads GAGVSQTPSNKVTEKGKYVELRCDPISGHTALYWYRQSLGQGPEFLIYFQGTGAADDSGLPNDRFFAVRPEGSVSTLKIQRTERGDSAVYLCASSPSSSGDYNEQFFGPGTRLTVL.

J is TRBJ2-2 and V is TRBV6-5, with D maybe TRBD2 (5 bases). The CDR3 length is 14 residues. Per the germline V gene, CDR1 is MNHEY and CDR2 is SVGAGI. Trimming cost V 7 bases and J 1 base, with 10 bases left between them. DNA for the CDR3: TGTGCCAGCAATCCTGCGGGGAACACCGGGGAGCTGTTTTTT. Translation: CASNPAGNTGELFF.

This clone appeared once. The gene calls are TRBV28 and TRBJ1-4, with D tentatively TRBD1 (6 bases). V lost 5 bases to trimming and J lost 7 bases, with 17 bases between them. This CDR3 comprises 15 residues. Germline V gives CDR1 MDHEN, CDR2 SYDVKM. Here the CDR3 reads CASSTGKGVSEKLFF. CDR3 bases: TGTGCCAGCAGTACAGGGAAGGGGGTGTCTGAAAAACTGTTTTTT.

This chain links TRBV4-3 with TRBJ1-3; no clear D. The length of the CDR3 is 15 residues. The V end lost 0 bases, the J end lost 4 bases, and 10 bases lay between the germline ends. CDR1 is LGHNA and CDR2 is YSLEER in the germline V gene. This CDR3 reads CASSQEWLAGNTIYF. The CDR3 coding sequence is TGCGCCAGCAGCCAAGAGTGGCTAGCGGGAAACACCATATATTTT.

This clone was seen a few times. This chain uses TRBV5-1 with TRBJ1-5, with 8 bases that match TRBD1. The J segment lost 6 bases and the V segment lost 4 bases, leaving 6 bases of the junction unmatched. CDR1 SGHRS and CDR2 YFSETQ come from the germline V gene. This CDR3 comprises 14 residues. The CDR3 DNA sequence: TGCGCCAGCAGCCCTGGACAGGGAAGTCAGCCCCAGCATTTT. Its translation: CASSPGQGSQPQHF.

A few counts support this clone. V and J are TRBV28 and TRBJ2-7; TRBD2 matches at 16 bases. From germline, CDR1 is MDHEN and CDR2 SYDVKM. There are 19 residues in the CDR3. V lost 4 bases to trimming and J lost 2 bases; unmatched junction nucleotides: 11. The CDR3 sequence is CASSSVIGTSGGVPYEQYF. The CDR3 DNA reads as TGTGCCAGCAGTTCAGTCATCGGGACTAGCGGGGGGGTCCCCTACGAGCAGTACTTC.

The V gene is TRBV12-3 or TRBV12-4, the J gene TRBJ1-5; 7 bases are a match to TRBD1. V gave up 6 bases and J gave up 4 bases; unmatched junction bases: 3. CDR3 size: 13 residues. CDR3 region: CASRATGNQPQHF. For the CDR3, the DNA is TGTGCCAGCAGAGCGACAGGGAATCAGCCCCAGCATTTT.

The chain uses TRBV7-9 and TRBJ1-6; D unresolved. The length of the CDR3 is 12 residues. Germline CDR1 is SEHNR and CDR2 is FQNEAQ (reference sequence). The V gene lost 5 bases and the J gene lost 7 bases, with 6 bases spanning the gap. CDR3 region: CASSLTNSPLHF. DNA for the CDR3: TGTGCCAGCAGCCTGACAAATTCACCCCTCCACTTT.